These T cell receptor beta chains were read from a single sample in a study of T cells in Graves' hyperthyroidism and ophthalmopathy. TCRdb analysed the multiplex PCR reads with MiXCR anew, one entry per CDR3 protein. This sample has approximately 95,000 distinct CDR3 sequences, with approximately 42% found just once. Sequencing used peripheral blood or thyroid tissue (not recorded which). The receptors shown here come from a woman in her 30s with Graves' hyperthyroidism. Each CDR3 is given without its conserved first and last residue. Fields, in order: V gene, J gene, CDR3 protein.

TRBV2	TRBJ2-6	ASRFRRPSGANVLT
TRBV18	TRBJ2-5	ASSPSGRGETQY
TRBV5-1	TRBJ2-7	AGSLGGRADEQC
TRBV7-8	TRBJ2-7	ASSRTSGTYYEQY
TRBV12-3/TRBV12-4	TRBJ1-1	ASSYNTIRDTEAF
TRBV12-3/TRBV12-4	TRBJ1-3	ASSFGAFSGNTIY
TRBV6-6	TRBJ1-1	ASSYSGTGTNTEAF
TRBV3-1	TRBJ2-7	ASSRSVYEQY
TRBV28	TRBJ2-6	ASRMTGFSGANVLT
TRBV6-1	TRBJ1-4	AISTGGIAEKLF
TRBV20-1	TRBJ1-2	SARFATGGLGYT
TRBV19	TRBJ1-1	ASSESGDTEAF
TRBV7-6	TRBJ2-2	ASSSDRTGELF
TRBV11-2	TRBJ1-1	ASSLDRGAAEAF
TRBV12-3/TRBV12-4	TRBJ2-7	ASSSGTGTEQY
TRBV20-1	TRBJ2-2	SARVFQTNTGELF
TRBV7-6	TRBJ2-7	ASSLVQGAYEQY
TRBV9	TRBJ1-4	ASSLWQGRMNEKLF
TRBV5-1	TRBJ2-3	ASSPRRWDSSTDTQY
TRBV11-1	TRBJ2-7	ASSLDRGDYEQY
TRBV7-9	TRBJ1-1	ASSLEGANTEAF
TRBV15	TRBJ2-2	AASRVQRSRELF
TRBV7-9	TRBJ2-2	ASSPPRAGFTGELF
TRBV7-8	TRBJ2-3	ASSFGDGGLDTQY
TRBV10-3	TRBJ2-7	AIAGQGAGYEQY
TRBV7-9	TRBJ1-2	ASSAQGAYGYT
TRBV7-6	TRBJ2-5	ASSLTRGHETQY
TRBV10-3	TRBJ2-1	ASCYSELAGEIEQF
TRBV11-1	TRBJ1-2	ASSPRTASFYGYT
TRBV7-9	TRBJ2-5	ASSRRLAVQETQY
TRBV12-3/TRBV12-4	TRBJ1-4	ASSPGGSNEELF
TRBV10-3	TRBJ1-2	AISESLGTGLGYT
TRBV29-1	TRBJ1-1	SVADRVGTEAF
TRBV20-1	TRBJ2-7	RPQGGTSGSSVYEQY
TRBV28	TRBJ1-1	ASSRPVLNTEAF
TRBV7-8	TRBJ1-5	ASSPWISPQH
TRBV2	TRBJ1-1	ASSEAGTGQTEAS
TRBV6-1	TRBJ2-3	ASRDRDRSTDTQY
TRBV5-4	TRBJ2-5	ASSLQLEETQY
TRBV7-3	TRBJ1-2	ASTGQTVNGYT
TRBV6-6	TRBJ1-3	ASSAATAGEAIALHTIY
TRBV11-2	TRBJ2-7	ASSRSGDRGRLEQY
TRBV12-3/TRBV12-4	TRBJ2-3	ASSPGLAGLYTDTQY
TRBV20-1	TRBJ2-7	SAQRGGNPLYEQY
TRBV6-5	TRBJ1-6	ASSPEAAGFSSPLH
TRBV18	TRBJ1-5	ASSSLRDQPQH
TRBV5-1	TRBJ1-3	ASSQRPSSGNTIY
TRBV4-1	TRBJ2-2	ASSQRGKELF
TRBV10-3	TRBJ2-7	AIRPGQGFYEQY
TRBV27	TRBJ2-3	ASSGTLTDTQY
TRBV5-1	TRBJ1-2	ASSSETGQGLHGYT
TRBV10-3	TRBJ1-2	AISGGEEDGYT
TRBV18	TRBJ1-2	ASFPLSGLGGYGYT